Listed here are 22 T cell receptor beta chains from one sample, sequenced in a study of blood T cell repertoires in COVID-19 (dated by TCRdb to about 2020). Library preparation was by the immunoSEQ multiplex PCR assay. Held by TCRdb, this immuneACCESS table contains in-frame sequences only and omits some clones. Under half of the omission traces to an unresolved V gene where checked; the cause of the rest is unknown. In this sample the table shows 240,000 or so clones, roughly 86% of which occur a single time. Under 9% of the sample comes from the top ten. The source material was peripheral blood. All receptors come from a woman aged 70-85 years with active or convalescent COVID-19.

This clone was counted a single time. The chain recombines TRBV20-1 with TRBJ2-2; D might be TRBD1 (5 bases). Trimming shortened V by 3 bases and J by 6 bases, and 20 bases separated the two germline ends. Germline CDR1 DFQATT, CDR2 SNEGSKA (reference sequence). The length of the CDR3 is 16 residues. The CDR3 spells CSASSQGQPSSGELFF. DNA for the CDR3: TGCAGTGCTAGTTCCCAGGGTCAGCCTTCGTCCGGGGAGCTGTTTTTT.

This clone was seen once. The chain employs TRBV6-5 and TRBJ1-5; 7 bases fit TRBD1. Germline values: CDR1 MNHEY, CDR2 SVGAGI. V trimming: 6 bases; J trimming: 11 bases; junction bases outside the gene matches: 7. This CDR3 contains 12 residues. In DNA, the CDR3 is TGTGCCAGCAGGGGAGACAGGGACTCCCAGCATTTT. Amino acids: CASRGDRDSQHF.

This clone appeared a single time. The chain is built from TRBV12-5 and TRBJ2-2; 8 bases agree with TRBD1. Germline V gives CDR1 LGHNT, CDR2 FRNRAP. V was pared by 4 bases and J by 5 bases, with 3 bases of the junction left unmatched. This CDR3 comprises 14 residues. This CDR3 reads CASGWDRPTGELFF. Here the CDR3 DNA reads TGTGCTAGTGGTTGGGACAGGCCGACCGGGGAGCTGTTTTTT.

The chain carries TRBV12-5 and TRBJ2-1, with 8 nucleotides matching TRBD2. This CDR3 spans 14 amino acids. V shed 6 bases and J 10 bases; nucleotides not matched to a gene: 11. CDR1 LGHNT and CDR2 FRNRAP come from the germline V gene. Here the CDR3 DNA reads TGTGCTAGTGGCCACCTTAGCGGGGAAGGGGAGCAGTTCTTC. Its translation is CASGHLSGEGEQFF. The full variable domain, in which reference TRBV12-5 and TRBJ2-1 provide the parts outside the CDR3, is DARVTQTPRHKVTEMGQEVTMRCQPILGHNTVFWYRQTMMQGLELLAYFRNRAPLDDSGMPKDRFSAEMPDATLATLKIQPSEPRDSAVYFCASGHLSGEGEQFFGPGTRLTVL.

The J gene is TRBJ1-2, the V gene TRBV6-6; the D gene is possibly TRBD1 (5 bases). The V and J ends lost 0 bases and 8 bases respectively, with 13 bases between them. From germline, CDR1 is MNHNY and CDR2 SVGAGI (reference sequence). This CDR3 has 14 amino acids. CDR3 DNA sequence: TGTGCCAGCAGTTACTCCGGGCGGGACTTGGGCTACACCTTC. This codes for CASSYSGRDLGYTF.

This clone was seen a single time. DNA for the CDR3: TGTGCCAGCAGCCTTGGGGACAGGTCTGACACTGAAGCTTTCTTT. Translation: CASSLGDRSDTEAFF. The chain links TRBV5-8 to TRBJ1-1; 8 bases are a match to TRBD1. CDR1 is SGHTS and CDR2 is YDEGEE in the germline V gene. V lost 4 bases to trimming and J lost 3 bases; unmatched junction nucleotides: 8. The CDR3 runs 15 residues.

V is TRBV7-2 and J is TRBJ2-2, with TRBD1 identical over 7 bases. The CDR3 covers 16 residues. Germline CDR1 and CDR2: SGHTA and FQGNSA. With V trimmed by 3 bases and J by 6 bases, 10 bases remained unmatched. The CDR3 DNA follows: TGTGCCAGCAGCTTGGGACAGTTGGGGCGTTCCGGGGAGCTGTTTTTT. This translates into CASSLGQLGRSGELFF.

This clone was seen only once. The genes are TRBV6-5 and TRBJ2-3; tentatively, D is TRBD2 (5 bases). Trimming removed 7 bases at V and 2 bases at J, with 13 bases between. This CDR3 comprises 14 residues. Germline-derived CDR1 and CDR2 are MNHEY and SVGAGI. The CDR3 region is CASNRGLATDTQYF. The CDR3 nucleotides read TGTGCCAGCAACCGAGGGTTGGCCACAGATACGCAGTATTTT.

The sample holds one count of this clone. The rearrangement joins TRBV2 to TRBJ1-4; no clear D. Germline loops: CDR1 SNHLY, CDR2 FYNNEI. Trimming left V 6 bases short and J 0 bases short, with 11 bases between. The CDR3 has 15 amino acids. This CDR3 is CASRLQDATNEKLFF. In DNA form, the CDR3 reads TGTGCCAGCAGACTCCAGGATGCAACTAATGAAAAACTGTTTTTT.

CDR3 region: CASSLNGADTQYF. As DNA, the CDR3 is TGTGCCAGCAGCTTAAACGGGGCAGATACGCAGTATTTT. This sequence joins TRBV7-3 and TRBJ2-3; a possible D gene is TRBD2 (5 bases). Germline V gene lookup returns CDR1 SGHTA and CDR2 FQGTGA. Trimming removed 1 base from V and 4 bases from J, with 6 bases in between. The CDR3 runs 13 residues. Variable domain in full (rest from reference TRBV7-3 and TRBJ2-3): GAGVSQTPSNKVTEKGKYVELRCDPISGHTALYWYRQSLGQGPEFLIYFQGTGAADDSGLPNDRFFAVRPEGSVSTLKIQRTERGDSAVYLCASSLNGADTQYFGPGTRLTVL.

The chain links TRBV15 to TRBJ2-2; no clear D gene. Per germline, CDR1 LNHNV and CDR2 YYDKDF (reference sequence). Between the trimmed V and J ends, which lost 7 bases and 1 base, there was a span of 4 bases. The CDR3 totals 12 residues. This CDR3 reads CATTLNTGELFF. For the CDR3, the DNA is TGTGCCACCACTCTGAACACCGGGGAGCTGTTTTTT.

In this sample, this clone turned up once. The V call is TRBV5-1, the J call TRBJ2-7; 7 nucleotides match TRBD2. Germline V gene lookup returns CDR1 SGHRS and CDR2 YFSETQ. Trimming took 1 base from V and 3 from J; bases not matched to a gene: 16. The CDR3 is 18 residues long. The CDR3 spells CASSLNPSFGGGHYEQYF. The CDR3 region has the DNA TGCGCCAGCAGCTTGAATCCCTCCTTTGGGGGGGGTCACTACGAGCAGTACTTC.

This clone occurred once. The gene calls are TRBV19 and TRBJ1-4; TRBD1 agrees at 7 bases. Germline V CDR1 and CDR2: LNHDA, SQIVND (reference sequence). This CDR3 is built from 17 residues. V gave up 7 bases and J gave up 0 bases; unmatched junction bases: 11. CDR3 loop: CASTDRPILPTNEKLFF. The CDR3 nucleotides read TGTGCCAGTACGGACAGGCCCATCCTACCAACTAATGAAAAACTGTTTTTT.

The chain is built from TRBV19 and TRBJ1-2; no firm D call. CDR3 length equals 17 residues. With 0 bases removed from V and 6 bases from J, the gap between germline ends came to 20 bases. Germline V gene data show CDR1 as LNHDA and CDR2 as SQIVND (reference sequence). The CDR3 here is CASSIDRRGMGYDGYTF. The CDR3 DNA reads as TGTGCCAGTAGTATAGATCGAAGAGGGATGGGGTATGATGGCTACACCTTC.

The sample holds one count of this clone. The rearrangement links TRBV6-2 or TRBV6-3 to TRBJ2-5; 7 bases line up with TRBD2. Trimming took 6 bases from V and 4 from J; bases not matched to a gene: 17. The germline gives CDR1 MNHEY, CDR2 SVGEGT. The CDR3 is 17 residues long. The CDR3 coding sequence is TGTGCCAGCAGCCAGAGGGGTAGCGGGCCCAGAGGAGAGACCCAGTACTTC. Protein sequence: CASSQRGSGPRGETQYF.

V gene TRBV6-5 combines with J gene TRBJ1-5; D is possibly TRBD1 (5 bases). CDR1 is MNHEY, CDR2 SVGAGI, per germline. The CDR3 runs to 15 residues. Trimming took 6 bases from V and 0 from J, leaving 12 bases between them. The CDR3, as DNA: TGTGCCAGCAGAGACAGCATTTATAGCAATCAGCCCCAGCATTTT. Translated: CASRDSIYSNQPQHF.

The chain carries TRBV4-1 and TRBJ1-1; 9 nucleotides line up with TRBD1. Per germline, CDR1 MGHRA and CDR2 YSYEKL. After removal of 4 bases from V and 3 bases from J, the junction contained 6 bases not matched to a gene. The CDR3 spans 15 residues. The CDR3 DNA is TGCGCCAGCAGCCGAGCCCGGGACAGGGACACTGAAGCTTTCTTT. This codes for CASSRARDRDTEAFF.

The J gene is TRBJ2-7, the V gene TRBV19; 10 bases map to TRBD1. Unmatched junction bases numbered 7, after V lost 6 bases and J lost 5 bases. The CDR3 has 14 residues. From germline, CDR1 is LNHDA and CDR2 SQIVND (reference sequence). In DNA, the CDR3 is TGTGCCAGTAGGTCGAGGGACAGGGGCGACGAGCAGTACTTC. This gives the protein CASRSRDRGDEQYF.

The genes are TRBV9 and TRBJ2-2; 7 bases are shared with TRBD1. CDR1 and CDR2 from the germline V gene are SGDLS and YYNGEE. The V gene end was trimmed by 3 bases and the J gene end by 4 bases; junction bases not matched to a gene: 6. The CDR3 sequence is 15 residues long. CDR3 DNA sequence: TGTGCCAGCAGCGAACAGGGGTCGGGCACCGGGGAGCTGTTTTTT. It is translated as CASSEQGSGTGELFF.

The table lists this clone with a count of one. The genes are TRBV5-4 and TRBJ2-7, with 9 bases fitting TRBD1. With V trimmed by 4 bases and J by 3 bases, 2 bases remained unmatched. The CDR3 runs 13 residues. Per germline, CDR1 SGHNT and CDR2 YYREEE (reference sequence). CDR3 in amino acids: CASSRGQGYEQYF. The CDR3 coding sequence is TGTGCCAGCAGCCGGGGACAGGGCTACGAGCAGTACTTC.

The rearrangement uses TRBV25-1 and TRBJ1-2; 9 nucleotides agree with TRBD1. Germline CDR1 reads MGHDK; CDR2 reads SYGVNS. Germline trimming cut 4 bases from V and 3 bases from J; bases unmatched to any gene: 3. This CDR3 comprises 14 residues. The CDR3 region is CASSGDRADYGYTF. As DNA, the CDR3 is TGTGCCAGCAGTGGGGACAGGGCGGACTATGGCTACACCTTC.

This clone occurred once. The same CDR3 arises from other DNA sequences in this sample as well. V is TRBV19 and J is TRBJ1-2, with 8 bases aligning to TRBD1. J was trimmed by 3 bases and V by 9 bases; bases with no gene match: 6. In germline, CDR1 is LNHDA, CDR2 SQIVND (reference sequence). This CDR3 region has 13 residues. The CDR3 protein is CASREQGDYGYTF. CDR3 DNA: TGTGCCAGCCGAGAACAGGGGGACTATGGCTACACCTTC.